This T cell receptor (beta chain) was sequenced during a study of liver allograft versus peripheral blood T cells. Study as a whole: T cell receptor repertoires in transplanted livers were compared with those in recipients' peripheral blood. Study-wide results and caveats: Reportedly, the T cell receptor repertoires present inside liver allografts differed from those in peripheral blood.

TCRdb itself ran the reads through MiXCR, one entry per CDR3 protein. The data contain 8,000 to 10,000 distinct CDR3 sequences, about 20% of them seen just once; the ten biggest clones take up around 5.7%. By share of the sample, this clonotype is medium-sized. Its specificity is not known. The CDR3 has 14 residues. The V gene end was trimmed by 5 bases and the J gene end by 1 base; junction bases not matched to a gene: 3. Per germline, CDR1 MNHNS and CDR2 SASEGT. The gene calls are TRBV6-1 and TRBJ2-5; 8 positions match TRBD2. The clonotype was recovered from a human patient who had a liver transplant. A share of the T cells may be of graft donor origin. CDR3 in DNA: TGTGCCAGCAGTCCCGGGGGGGCCCAAGAGACCCAGTACTTC. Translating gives CASSPGGAQETQYF.